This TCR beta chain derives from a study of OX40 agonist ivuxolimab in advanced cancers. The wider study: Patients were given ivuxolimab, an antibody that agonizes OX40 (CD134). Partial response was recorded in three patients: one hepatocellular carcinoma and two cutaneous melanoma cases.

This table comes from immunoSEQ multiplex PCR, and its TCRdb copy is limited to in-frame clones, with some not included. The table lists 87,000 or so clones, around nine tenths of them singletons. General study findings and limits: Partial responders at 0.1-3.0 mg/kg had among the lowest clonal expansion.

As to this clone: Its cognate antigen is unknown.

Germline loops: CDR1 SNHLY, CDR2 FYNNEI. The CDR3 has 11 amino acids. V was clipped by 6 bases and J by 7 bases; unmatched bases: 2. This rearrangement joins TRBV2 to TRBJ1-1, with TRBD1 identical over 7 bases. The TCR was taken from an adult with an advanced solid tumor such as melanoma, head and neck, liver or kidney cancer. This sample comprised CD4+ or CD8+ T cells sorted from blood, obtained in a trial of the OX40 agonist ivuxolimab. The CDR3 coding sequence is TGTGCCAGCAGGGGACAGTTTGAAGCTTTCTTT. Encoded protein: CASRGQFEAFF.